This note documents a single T cell receptor (beta chain) sequence. Donors ranged from about 6 to 95 years old and were healthy Caucasians in Russia. The authors extracted at least 5.5 micrograms of total RNA per sample. The data stem from a study of blood T cells in healthy people across ages. Study-wide background: Template switching recovered approximately one barcoded beta molecule for every two T cells.

The CDR3 has 14 amino acids. CDR1 MGHRA and CDR2 YSYEKL come from the germline V gene. The V end was cut by 2 bases, the J end by 1 base, with 8 bases between. Next came a second PCR, run for about 7 to 12 cycles, which used a sample-barcoded 5' primer along with a J-beta primer mix. The study obtained at least 3 million CDR3-containing paired-end reads from every sample. TCRdb ran MiXCR on the 5' RACE reads and lists one entry per CDR3 protein. The sample lists about 1.5 million distinct CDR3 sequences; roughly 40% were seen once. Sequencing was carried out using blood. The chain couples TRBV4-1 to TRBJ1-1, with D unclear. This TCR was recovered from a woman aged 18 to 35 in good health. The CDR3 bases are TGCGCCAGCAGCCAACAGACGGAGAACACTGAAGCTTTCTTT. Translation gives CASSQQTENTEAFF.